The present entry profiles one T cell receptor beta chain with its context. The antigen is not known. The data are from a study of monozygotic twins with inflammatory bowel disease. General study results and limits: Among IBD patients, fewer clonotypes were shared with others than among healthy twins, especially with disease activity. Whereas healthy co-twins had higher TCRbeta diversity (inverse Simpson), IBD patients had lower diversity.

Total RNA amounting to about 3,600 ng went into each TCR library. UMIs with a 6-nucleotide sample barcode were added by template switching. TCRdb re-called the 5' RACE reads; one entry per CDR3 protein, DNA not given. The table lists a few hundred thousand distinct CDR3 sequences. The CDR3 totals 14 residues. The germline V gene encodes CDR1 SGHTA and CDR2 FQGNSA. This TCR derives from a human donor with ulcerative colitis or Crohn's disease, or a healthy co-twin of an affected twin (not recorded which). What was sequenced was blood. This rearrangement joins TRBV7-2 to TRBJ2-3; as DNA is missing, the TRBD1 call by TCRdb cannot be tested. CDR3 region: CASSLVGRTDTQYF.